This TCR beta chain is from a study of blood T cell repertoires in COVID-19. On the study more broadly: Some COVID-19 samples were acute and others convalescent; all came from the United States, Italy and Spain.

Repertoires were generated with immunoSEQ multiplex PCR, while TCRdb's copy carries only in-frame clones and drops some. The data show fewer than 250,000 clones, approximately 85% seen once. CDR1 and CDR2 from the germline V gene are DFQATT and SNEGSKA (reference sequence). The CDR3 is 14 residues long. V lost 3 bases to trimming and J lost 5 bases, with 14 bases between them. This rearrangement joins TRBV20-1 to TRBJ1-5; possibly TRBD1 for D (5 bases). The clonotype comes from a woman between 65 and 79 years old with acute or convalescent COVID-19. What was sequenced was peripheral blood. CDR3 protein: CSASKSQGYQPQHF. The DNA for the CDR3 is TGCAGTGCTAGTAAGTCCCAGGGATATCAGCCCCAGCATTTT.